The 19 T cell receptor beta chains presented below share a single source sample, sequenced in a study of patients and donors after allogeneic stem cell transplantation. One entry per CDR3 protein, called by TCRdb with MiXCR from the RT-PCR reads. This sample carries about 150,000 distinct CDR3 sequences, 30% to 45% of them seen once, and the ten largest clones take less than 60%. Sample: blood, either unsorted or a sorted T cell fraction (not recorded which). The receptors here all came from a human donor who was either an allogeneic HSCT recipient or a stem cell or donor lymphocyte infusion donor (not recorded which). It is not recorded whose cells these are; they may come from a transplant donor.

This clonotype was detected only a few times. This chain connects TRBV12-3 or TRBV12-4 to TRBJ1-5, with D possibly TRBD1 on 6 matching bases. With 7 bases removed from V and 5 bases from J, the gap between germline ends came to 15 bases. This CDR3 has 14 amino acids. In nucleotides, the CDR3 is TGTGCCAGCACTCAAGGGGGGATAGATCAGCCCCAGCATTTT. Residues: CASTQGGIDQPQHF.

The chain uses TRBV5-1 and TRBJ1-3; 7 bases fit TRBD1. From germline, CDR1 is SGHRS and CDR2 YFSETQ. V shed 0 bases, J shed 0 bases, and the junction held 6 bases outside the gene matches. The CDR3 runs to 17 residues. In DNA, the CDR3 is TGCGCCAGCAGCTTGGTAGAGGGGGCTATCTCTGGAAACACCATATATTTT. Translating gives CASSLVEGAISGNTIYF.

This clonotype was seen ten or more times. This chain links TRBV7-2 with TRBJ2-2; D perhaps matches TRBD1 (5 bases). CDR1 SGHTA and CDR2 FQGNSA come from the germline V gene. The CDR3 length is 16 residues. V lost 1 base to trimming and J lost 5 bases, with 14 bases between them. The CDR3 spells CASSLEGGRETGELFF. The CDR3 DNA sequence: TGTGCCAGCAGCTTAGAAGGTGGCAGGGAAACCGGGGAGCTGTTTTTT. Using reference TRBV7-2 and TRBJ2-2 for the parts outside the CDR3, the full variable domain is GAGVSQSPSNKVTEKGKDVELRCDPISGHTALYWYRQSLGQGLEFLIYFQGNSAPDKSGLPSDRFSAERTGGSVSTLTIQRTQQEDSAVYLCASSLEGGRETGELFFGEGSRLTVL.

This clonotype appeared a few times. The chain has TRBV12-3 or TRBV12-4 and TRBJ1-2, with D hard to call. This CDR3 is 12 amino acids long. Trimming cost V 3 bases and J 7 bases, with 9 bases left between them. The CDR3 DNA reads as TGTGCCAGCAGTTTTGGGTCGGGTGGCTACACCTTC. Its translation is CASSFGSGGYTF.

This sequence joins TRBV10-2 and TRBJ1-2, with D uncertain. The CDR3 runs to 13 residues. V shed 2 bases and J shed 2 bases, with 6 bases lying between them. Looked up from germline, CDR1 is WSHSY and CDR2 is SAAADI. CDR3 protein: CASSEVGNYGYTF. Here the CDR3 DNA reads TGCGCCAGCAGTGAGGTGGGGAACTATGGCTACACCTTC.

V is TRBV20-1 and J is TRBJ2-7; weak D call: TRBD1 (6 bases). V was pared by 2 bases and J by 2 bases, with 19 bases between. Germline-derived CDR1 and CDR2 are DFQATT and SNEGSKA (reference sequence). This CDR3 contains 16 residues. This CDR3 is CSARNYRARFPYEQYV. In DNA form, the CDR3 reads TGCAGTGCTAGAAACTACAGGGCTAGATTCCCCTACGAGCAGTACGTC.

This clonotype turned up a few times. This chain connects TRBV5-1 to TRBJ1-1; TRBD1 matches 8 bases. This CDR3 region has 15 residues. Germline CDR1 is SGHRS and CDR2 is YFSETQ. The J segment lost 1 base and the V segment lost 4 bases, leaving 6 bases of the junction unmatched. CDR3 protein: CASSQGQGTNTEAFF. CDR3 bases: TGCGCCAGCAGCCAAGGACAGGGAACGAACACTGAAGCTTTCTTT.

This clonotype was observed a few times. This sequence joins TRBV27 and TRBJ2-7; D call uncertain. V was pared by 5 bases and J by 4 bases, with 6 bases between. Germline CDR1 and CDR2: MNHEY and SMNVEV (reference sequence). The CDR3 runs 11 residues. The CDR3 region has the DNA TGTGCCAGCAGTCCTGGATACGAGCAGTACTTC. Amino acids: CASSPGYEQYF.

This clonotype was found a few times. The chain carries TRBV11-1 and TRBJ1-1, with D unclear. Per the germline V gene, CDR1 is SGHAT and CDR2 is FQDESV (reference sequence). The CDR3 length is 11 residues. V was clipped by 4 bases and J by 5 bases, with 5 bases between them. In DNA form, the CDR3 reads TGTGCCAGCAGCTGGAGGACTGAAGCTTTCTTT. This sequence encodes CASSWRTEAFF.

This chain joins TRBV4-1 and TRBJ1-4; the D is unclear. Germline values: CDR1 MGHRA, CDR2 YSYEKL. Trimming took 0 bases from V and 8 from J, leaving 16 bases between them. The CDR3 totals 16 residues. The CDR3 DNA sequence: TGCGCCAGCAGCCAAGAGAGGAGACGGTCCGTGGAAAAACTGTTTTTT. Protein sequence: CASSQERRRSVEKLFF.

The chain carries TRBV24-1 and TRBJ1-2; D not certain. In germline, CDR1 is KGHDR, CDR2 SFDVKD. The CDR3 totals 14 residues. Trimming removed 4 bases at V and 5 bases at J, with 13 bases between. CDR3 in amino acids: CATSEKDGRYGYTF. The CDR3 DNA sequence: TGTGCCACCAGTGAAAAGGACGGAAGATATGGCTACACCTTC.

The CDR3 coding sequence is TGTGCCAGCAGTGAAGCCCCTTCCTACGAGCAGTACGTC. Translated, it gives CASSEAPSYEQYV. The gene calls are TRBV6-1 and TRBJ2-7; D is undetermined. Trimming cost V 0 bases and J 1 base, with 4 bases left between them. The germline V gene encodes CDR1 MNHNS and CDR2 SASEGT. CDR3 length: 13 amino acids.

Here the CDR3 reads CASSPGDRGLVGYTF. The CDR3 DNA reads TGTGCCAGCAGCCCAGGAGACAGGGGGCTGGTTGGCTACACCTTC. This chain uses TRBV4-2 with TRBJ1-2; TRBD1 matches at 10 bases. CDR1 LGHNA and CDR2 YNFKEQ come from the germline V gene. V dropped 4 bases and J dropped 7; count of bases not matched to a gene: 9. CDR3 length: 15 amino acids.

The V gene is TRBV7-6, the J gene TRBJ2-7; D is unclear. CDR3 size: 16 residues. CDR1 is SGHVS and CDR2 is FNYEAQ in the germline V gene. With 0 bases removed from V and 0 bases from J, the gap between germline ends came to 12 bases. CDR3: CASSLALISSSYEQYF. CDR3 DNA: TGTGCCAGCAGCTTAGCGCTCATCTCCAGCTCCTACGAGCAGTACTTC.

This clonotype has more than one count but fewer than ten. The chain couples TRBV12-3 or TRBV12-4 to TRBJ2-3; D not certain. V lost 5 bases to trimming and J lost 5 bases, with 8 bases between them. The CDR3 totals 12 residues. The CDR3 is CASSLKLDTQYF. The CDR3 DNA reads TGTGCCAGCAGTCTTAAGTTAGATACGCAGTATTTT.

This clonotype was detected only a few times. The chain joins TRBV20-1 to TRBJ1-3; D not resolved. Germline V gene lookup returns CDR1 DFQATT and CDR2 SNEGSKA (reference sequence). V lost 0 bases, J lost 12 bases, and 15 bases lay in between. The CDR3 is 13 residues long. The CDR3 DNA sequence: TGCAGTGCTAGAGATCCCCTTCAGGCAAACATATATTTT. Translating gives CSARDPLQANIYF.

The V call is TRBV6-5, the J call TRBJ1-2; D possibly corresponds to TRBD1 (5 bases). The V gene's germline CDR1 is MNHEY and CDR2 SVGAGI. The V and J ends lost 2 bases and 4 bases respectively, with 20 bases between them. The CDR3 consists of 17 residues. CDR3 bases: TGTGCCAGCAGTTACCGAGGAGTAGGGCAAGGGGCCTATGGCTACACCTTC. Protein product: CASSYRGVGQGAYGYTF.

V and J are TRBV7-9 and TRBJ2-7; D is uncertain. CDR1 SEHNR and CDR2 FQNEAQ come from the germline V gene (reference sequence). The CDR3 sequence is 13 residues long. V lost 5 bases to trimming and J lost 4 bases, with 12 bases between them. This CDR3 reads CASSPASPYEQYF. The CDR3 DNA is TGTGCCAGCAGCCCAGCCTCCCCATACGAGCAGTACTTC.

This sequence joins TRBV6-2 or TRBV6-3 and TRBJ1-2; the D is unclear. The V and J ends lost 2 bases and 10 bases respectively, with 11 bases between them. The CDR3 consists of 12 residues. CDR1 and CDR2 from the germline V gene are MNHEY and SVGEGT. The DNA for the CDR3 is TGTGCCAGCAGTTACCCCGGTCGGGCCTACACCTTC. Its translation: CASSYPGRAYTF.